This entry lists 24 T cell receptor beta chains sequenced from one sample in a study of cytomegalovirus exposure and HLA in healthy donors. Use of 60 Vbeta and 13 Jbeta primers characterized the PCR. TCRdb's table, derived via immunoSEQ multiplex PCR, lists solely in-frame clones and lacks some. The data contain about 55,000 clones, about 67% of them seen just once; the ten biggest clones take up approximately 30%. The sample consisted of PBMCs. All receptors derive from a man aged 40-55 years in good health and CMV-seropositive.

The chain has TRBV9 and TRBJ2-7, with 9 bases fitting TRBD1. Germline loops: CDR1 SGDLS, CDR2 YYNGEE. Germline trimming cut 5 bases from V and 1 base from J; bases unmatched to any gene: 7. The CDR3 contains 15 residues. The CDR3 loop reads CASSRQTGGSYEQYF. DNA for the CDR3: TGTGCCAGCAGTCGCCAGACAGGGGGGTCCTACGAGCAGTACTTC.

This chain joins TRBV5-6 and TRBJ1-2; D remains ambiguous. This CDR3 region has 14 residues. V lost 6 bases and J 3 bases, leaving 15 bases between the germline ends. Germline V gene lookup returns CDR1 SGHDT and CDR2 YYEEEE. The CDR3 here is CASTQLGVHYGYTF. Written as DNA, the CDR3 is TGTGCCAGCACTCAGCTCGGGGTTCACTATGGCTACACCTTC.

This sequence joins TRBV4-3 and TRBJ2-1, with D possibly being TRBD2 (5 bases). The germline V gene encodes CDR1 LGHNA and CDR2 YSLEER. The CDR3 has 15 amino acids. V lost 0 bases, J lost 8 bases, and 14 bases lay in between. Here the CDR3 DNA reads TGCGCCAGCAGCCAAGAAGCGGCCGACGAGGATGAGCAGTTCTTC. Protein: CASSQEAADEDEQFF.

V is TRBV10-3 and J is TRBJ2-1, with a possible D match to TRBD1 (6 bases). The length of the CDR3 is 12 residues. Germline V gene data show CDR1 as ENHRY and CDR2 as SYGVKD. V was clipped by 5 bases and J by 5 bases, with 7 bases between them. The CDR3 region is CAISRDNNEQFF. The CDR3 nucleotides read TGTGCCATCAGTCGGGACAACAATGAGCAGTTCTTC.

This clone was seen only once. The chain recombines TRBV27 with TRBJ2-7; D is possibly TRBD2 (6 bases). Germline loops: CDR1 MNHEY, CDR2 SMNVEV (reference sequence). This CDR3 region has 15 residues. V dropped 3 bases and J dropped 7 bases, with 19 bases sitting between them. The CDR3 DNA sequence: TGTGCCAGCAGTTTTTCAGACCGGGACTTGGGGGAGCAGTACTTC. It codes for CASSFSDRDLGEQYF.

This chain joins TRBV5-1 and TRBJ2-5; TRBD2 matches at 7 bases. From germline, CDR1 is SGHRS and CDR2 YFSETQ. The V segment lost 9 bases and the J segment 4 bases; nucleotides outside the gene matches: 18. This CDR3 spans 16 amino acids. The chain's CDR3 is CATTREAGPSGETQYF. Here the CDR3 DNA reads TGCGCCACCACCCGGGAAGCGGGGCCCTCAGGAGAGACCCAGTACTTC.

This clone appeared a few times. The chain links TRBV5-1 to TRBJ1-1; D ambiguous. The CDR3 sequence is 14 residues long. The germline V and J ends were trimmed by 1 base and 1 base, with 8 bases remaining between them. The germline CDR1 and CDR2 sequences are SGHRS and YFSETQ. The CDR3: CASSLLVSNTEAFF. Written as DNA, the CDR3 is TGCGCCAGCAGCTTGCTCGTCTCGAACACTGAAGCTTTCTTT.

The chain is built from TRBV5-1 and TRBJ2-5; TRBD2 matches at 12 bases. Germline lookup yields CDR1 SGHRS and CDR2 YFSETQ. The V gene end was trimmed by 4 bases and the J gene end by 3 bases; junction bases not matched to a gene: 7. This CDR3 region has 16 residues. Here the CDR3 reads CASSPKTSGGEETQYF. The CDR3 region has the DNA TGCGCCAGCAGCCCAAAGACTAGCGGGGGAGAAGAGACCCAGTACTTC.

The V call is TRBV2, the J call TRBJ2-5; 13 bases fit TRBD2. The germline V gene encodes CDR1 SNHLY and CDR2 FYNNEI. J lost 1 base, V lost 6 bases, and 5 bases had no gene match. This CDR3 comprises 16 residues. The CDR3, as DNA: TGTGCCAGCAGGGGACTAGCGGGGCCCCCCCAAGAGACCCAGTACTTC. Protein: CASRGLAGPPQETQYF.

This clone appeared a few times. The chain carries TRBV7-9 and TRBJ1-1, with TRBD1 as a possible D gene (6 bases). This CDR3 contains 15 residues. Germline-derived CDR1 and CDR2 are SEHNR and FQNEAQ (reference sequence). With 5 bases removed from V and 0 bases from J, the gap between germline ends came to 13 bases. In nucleotides, the CDR3 is TGTGCCAGCAGCCTTACGGGACACATGAACACTGAAGCTTTCTTT. Its translation is CASSLTGHMNTEAFF.

The gene calls are TRBV6-1 and TRBJ2-7; 8 bases are a match to TRBD1. Unmatched junction bases numbered 13, after V lost 3 bases and J lost 6 bases. Germline CDR1 is MNHNS and CDR2 is SASEGT. The length of the CDR3 is 16 residues. The CDR3 spells CASSDNAAAGGGEQYF. The CDR3 coding sequence is TGTGCCAGCAGTGACAACGCCGCGGCAGGGGGCGGCGAGCAGTACTTC.

The chain uses TRBV30 and TRBJ1-5; maybe TRBD1 (6 bases). Germline V CDR1 and CDR2: GTSNPN, SVGIG (reference sequence). The CDR3 runs to 13 residues. Between the trimmed V and J ends, which lost 0 bases and 7 bases, there was a span of 10 bases. The CDR3 region has the DNA TGTGCCTGGAGTGTACAGGGTGGACAGCCCCAGCATTTT. It is translated as CAWSVQGGQPQHF. The full variable domain, in which reference TRBV30 and TRBJ1-5 provide the parts outside the CDR3, is SQTIHQWPATLVQPVGSPLSLECTVEGTSNPNLYWYRQAAGRGLQLLFYSVGIGQISSEVPQNLSASRPQDRQFILSSKKLLLSDSGFYLCAWSVQGGQPQHFGDGTRLSIL.

This chain uses TRBV4-1 with TRBJ2-1; possible D gene TRBD1, 6 bases. V was cut by 1 base and J by 16 bases, with 20 bases left in between. CDR3 size: 14 residues. From germline, CDR1 is MGHRA and CDR2 YSYEKL. CDR3 residues: CASSQALSRGRIFF. The CDR3 DNA sequence: TGCGCCAGCAGCCAAGCCCTTAGCAGGGGTCGAATTTTCTTC.

The chain employs TRBV7-9 and TRBJ1-2; 7 bases are shared with TRBD1. Germline lookup yields CDR1 SEHNR and CDR2 FQNEAQ (reference sequence). Trimming took 3 bases from V and 7 from J; bases not matched to a gene: 8. CDR3 length equals 14 residues. CDR3 region: CASSFGKGAGGYTF. CDR3 nucleotide sequence: TGTGCCAGCAGCTTTGGGAAGGGGGCGGGTGGCTACACCTTC.

The chain joins TRBV9 to TRBJ1-2; possibly TRBD1 for D (5 bases). The CDR3 consists of 13 residues. Germline CDR1 reads SGDLS; CDR2 reads YYNGEE. Trimming pared 3 bases from V and 4 bases from J, leaving 10 bases between. CDR3 in amino acids: CASSGDSFYGYTF. The DNA for the CDR3 is TGTGCCAGCAGCGGAGACAGCTTCTATGGCTACACCTTC.

The rearrangement uses TRBV2 and TRBJ2-5, with D unclear. This CDR3 has 13 residues. V dropped 5 bases and J dropped 4 bases, with 11 bases sitting between them. Germline CDR1 SNHLY, CDR2 FYNNEI. CDR3 nucleotide sequence: TGTGCCAGCAGTACTCGGTCCCGAGAGACCCAGTACTTC. Its translation: CASSTRSRETQYF.

V gene TRBV27 combines with J gene TRBJ2-7; D might be TRBD2 (7 bases). Trimming took off 3 bases at V and 7 bases at J, with 16 bases between the two ends. CDR3 length: 14 amino acids. Germline loops: CDR1 MNHEY, CDR2 SMNVEV (reference sequence). The CDR3 DNA sequence: TGTGCCAGCAGTTTTAGGACTAGTCAGGGGGAGCAGTACTTC. It specifies CASSFRTSQGEQYF.

This chain uses TRBV2 with TRBJ2-3; D not resolved. The germline V gene has CDR1 SNHLY and CDR2 FYNNEI. This CDR3 contains 10 residues. V lost 7 bases to trimming and J lost 5 bases, with 4 bases between them. The CDR3 nucleotides read TGTGCCAGCAATATAGATACGCAGTATTTT. Translation gives CASNIDTQYF.

V usage is TRBV7-3 and J usage is TRBJ2-3; tentative D call: TRBD2 (6 bases). Between the trimmed V and J ends, which lost 1 base and 0 bases, there was a span of 8 bases. CDR3 size: 15 residues. Germline-derived CDR1 and CDR2 are SGHTA and FQGTGA. The CDR3 loop is CASSLMGTSTDTQYF. Here the CDR3 DNA reads TGTGCCAGCAGCTTAATGGGGACTAGCACAGATACGCAGTATTTT.

V is TRBV4-2 and J is TRBJ2-1, with 7 bases matching TRBD1. V gave up 1 base and J gave up 7 bases; unmatched junction bases: 7. CDR3 size: 15 residues. The germline CDR1 and CDR2 sequences are LGHNA and YNFKEQ. The CDR3 reads CASSQGQGVVNEQFF. CDR3 coding DNA: TGTGCCAGCAGCCAAGGACAGGGTGTGGTAAATGAGCAGTTCTTC.

This clone was seen more than once but under ten times. The chain links TRBV4-3 to TRBJ1-1, with D unresolved. The CDR3 extends over 13 amino acids. V was cut by 3 bases and J by 4 bases, with 9 bases left in between. The V gene's germline CDR1 is LGHNA and CDR2 YSLEER. For the CDR3, the DNA is TGCGCCAGCAGCCACCTTAGAAGCACTGAAGCTTTCTTT. Its protein product is CASSHLRSTEAFF.

CDR3: CASEVTQGRNTEAFF. DNA of the CDR3: TGTGCCAGCGAAGTAACCCAGGGGAGGAACACTGAAGCTTTCTTT. The chain couples TRBV6-1 to TRBJ1-1, with D tentatively TRBD1 (6 bases). This CDR3 region has 15 residues. The ends were cut back, 8 bases at V and 1 base at J, with 17 bases in the middle. Per the germline V gene, CDR1 is MNHNS and CDR2 is SASEGT.

The chain recombines TRBV7-8 with TRBJ2-3; 7 bases fit TRBD2. CDR1 and CDR2 (germline): SGHVS, FQNEAQ. The CDR3 has 15 residues. After removal of 5 bases from V and 2 bases from J, the junction contained 7 bases not matched to a gene. CDR3 DNA: TGTGCCAGCAGCCAAGGAGCGGGGTACACAGATACGCAGTATTTT. As protein: CASSQGAGYTDTQYF.

This clone showed up just once. V is TRBV5-1 and J is TRBJ2-3; 7 nucleotides match TRBD2. V dropped 0 bases and J dropped 4; count of bases not matched to a gene: 8. This CDR3 region has 16 residues. Germline CDR1 and CDR2: SGHRS and YFSETQ. CDR3 DNA: TGCGCCAGCAGCTTGGCGTGGGGGGGGTCCTCAGATACGCAGTATTTT. It yields the protein CASSLAWGGSSDTQYF.